This TCR beta chain derives from a study of T-cell memory formation after mild COVID-19. The CDR3 covers 14 residues. CDR1 is KGHSH, CDR2 LQKENI, per germline. The junction had 7 bases not matched to a gene; V was cut back by 4 bases and J by 5 bases. Using constant-segment primers, 5'RACE produced TCR alpha and TCR beta cDNA libraries carrying sample barcodes and UMIs. TCRdb passed the 5' RACE reads through MiXCR, listing each CDR3 protein once. The profile shows roughly 620,000 distinct CDR3 sequences, about 20% of them singletons. The chain is built from TRBV18 and TRBJ2-5; 7 nucleotides agree with TRBD1. Sequenced sample: PBMCs or a T cell subset sorted from them (not recorded which). The receptor was isolated from an adult woman who had mild COVID-19 (a few samples of this study predate the infection). Cell type and time point are not known. The CDR3 is CASSRQTGTETQYF. The CDR3 nucleotides are TGTGCCAGCTCACGGCAGACAGGGACGGAGACCCAGTACTTC.